A single sample is the source of the 29 T cell receptor beta chains below, sequenced in a study of T cell repertoires in cytomegalovirus infection (dated by TCRdb to about 2019). The treatment or condition tag for this specimen amounts to: in vitro stimulation with specific CMV peptide epitopes to enrich CMV-specific T cells. Their cognate antigens are unknown. The sequencer was an Illumina HiSeq 1500. TCRdb ran its own pipeline on the public reads, namely fastp trimming at Q25 and MiXCR clone calling, and kept in-frame beta chains. Every entry covers one CDR3 protein and lists the most common genes and DNA from its rows. In this sample the table shows about half a million distinct CDR3 sequences, about two fifths of which occur a single time. Around 45% of the sample goes to the ten largest clones. The input for sequencing was cultured PBMCs, taken from culture after CMV antigen stimulation. All receptors come from a human donor in good health (CMV status not recorded). Some clones in this sample may be carry-over from other donors' samples.

This clonotype has just a few counts. The gene calls are TRBV7-2 and TRBJ2-1, with D possibly matching TRBD2 (5 bases). CDR3 length: 15 residues. Germline CDR1 and CDR2: SGHTA and FQGNSA. V dropped 4 bases and J dropped 1 base, with 11 bases sitting between them. The CDR3, as DNA: TGTGCCAGCAGCTCGGAGGCCTGGTCCTACAATGAGCAGTTCTTC. Protein sequence: CASSSEAWSYNEQFF.

This chain connects TRBV4-1 to TRBJ1-2; D gene ambiguous. CDR3 size: 15 residues. The V end was cut by 0 bases, the J end by 6 bases, with 14 bases between. Germline assignment: CDR1 MGHRA and CDR2 YSYEKL. CDR3 nucleotide sequence: TGCGCCAGCAGCCAAGAATTCCAGGATGGGGATGGCTACACCTTC. Encoded protein: CASSQEFQDGDGYTF.

Only a few counts were recorded for this clonotype. The chain has TRBV6-1 and TRBJ2-7; D is ambiguous. Looked up from germline, CDR1 is MNHNS and CDR2 is SASEGT. V was shortened by 6 bases and J by 0 bases, with 18 bases between the two germline ends. This CDR3 spans 16 amino acids. The CDR3 DNA reads as TGTGCCAGCAGACTTATGGACGAGATAGCCTCCTACGAGCAGTACTTC. As protein: CASRLMDEIASYEQYF.

The rearrangement joins TRBV6-5 to TRBJ2-2, with D tentatively TRBD2 (6 bases). This CDR3 is built from 14 residues. Germline-derived CDR1 and CDR2 are MNHEY and SVGAGI. V was cut by 5 bases and J by 1 base, with 8 bases left in between. Here the CDR3 DNA reads TGTGCCAGCAGTCGGGAGAGGAACACCGGGGAGCTGTTTTTT. It is translated as CASSRERNTGELFF.

This rearrangement joins TRBV12-3 or TRBV12-4 to TRBJ2-2; D is uncertain. V was clipped by 3 bases and J by 4 bases, with 12 bases between them. This CDR3 region has 15 residues. CDR3 sequence: CASSFSQVSTGELFF. The CDR3 region has the DNA TGTGCCAGCAGTTTTTCCCAGGTCTCCACCGGGGAGCTGTTTTTT.

The chain combines TRBV12-3 or TRBV12-4 with TRBJ2-7; D remains ambiguous. V lost 6 bases and J lost 4, with 16 bases in between. The CDR3 length is 14 residues. The CDR3 nucleotides read TGTGCCAGCAGGGGATCCGGCCGGATTTACGAGCAGTACTTC. It specifies CASRGSGRIYEQYF.

The chain links TRBV25-1 to TRBJ2-1, with no clear D. Germline V gives CDR1 MGHDK, CDR2 SYGVNS. The CDR3 spans 14 residues. Trimming cost V 1 base and J 4 bases, with 8 bases left between them. CDR3 in amino acids: CASSESLSYNEQFF. As DNA, the CDR3 is TGTGCCAGCAGTGAATCCCTTAGTTACAATGAGCAGTTCTTC.

V and J are TRBV4-2 and TRBJ2-1; unclear D gene. Germline V gene data show CDR1 as LGHNA and CDR2 as YNFKEQ. The length of the CDR3 is 14 residues. Deletions cut 0 bases from V and 8 bases from J, with 11 bases between. For the CDR3, the DNA is TGTGCCAGCAGCCAAGAAAGAACTATTGATGAGCAGTTCTTC. Translation: CASSQERTIDEQFF.

V and J are TRBV2 and TRBJ2-2; D is tentatively TRBD1 or TRBD2 (6 bases each). Trimming removed 5 bases at V and 3 bases at J, with 13 bases between. CDR1 and CDR2 (germline): SNHLY, FYNNEI. The CDR3 runs to 15 residues. CDR3 sequence: CASSSGASDTGELFF. DNA for the CDR3: TGTGCCAGCAGTTCGGGGGCGAGTGACACCGGGGAGCTGTTTTTT.

CDR3 sequence (DNA): TGTGCCAGTAGTATGGGACTAGCGATCTACGAGCAGTACTTC. This encodes CASSMGLAIYEQYF. The chain joins TRBV19 to TRBJ2-7, with TRBD2 matching over 10 bases. The CDR3 spans 14 residues. Germline CDR1 and CDR2: LNHDA and SQIVND (reference sequence). Trimming took 3 bases from V and 3 from J; bases not matched to a gene: 2.

The CDR3 reads CASRGEGNNSPLHF. CDR3 nucleotide sequence: TGTGCCAGCAGGGGTGAAGGGAACAATTCACCCCTCCACTTT. The chain is built from TRBV7-9 and TRBJ1-6; D ambiguous. Trimming pared 6 bases from V and 7 bases from J, leaving 13 bases between. Looked up from germline, CDR1 is SEHNR and CDR2 is FQNEAQ (reference sequence). This CDR3 comprises 14 residues. Based on the CDR3 plus reference TRBV7-9 and TRBJ1-6, the full variable domain is DTGVSQNPRHKITKRGQNVTFRCDPISEHNRLYWYRQTLGQGPEFLTYFQNEAQLEKSRLLSDRFSAERPKGSFSTLEIQRTEQGDSAMYLCASRGEGNNSPLHFGNGTRLTVT.

The chain joins TRBV12-3 or TRBV12-4 to TRBJ1-2; the D is unclear. V was cut by 3 bases and J by 2 bases, with 7 bases left in between. This CDR3 contains 13 residues. The CDR3 is CASSFSPNYGYTF. The CDR3 DNA is TGTGCCAGCAGTTTCTCCCCCAACTATGGCTACACCTTC.

This clonotype occurred a few times. The chain uses TRBV19 and TRBJ2-1; TRBD2 matches at 12 bases. The CDR3 is 17 residues long. V lost 4 bases and J lost 6; bases outside the gene matches: 10. Germline CDR1 is LNHDA and CDR2 is SQIVND (reference sequence). CDR3 nucleotides: TGTGCCAGTAGTAAGGGGGGACTAGCGGGCCTCACCAATGAGCAGTTCTTC. This encodes CASSKGGLAGLTNEQFF.

V and J are TRBV12-3 or TRBV12-4 and TRBJ1-5; tentative D call: TRBD1 (6 bases). CDR3 length: 15 residues. V lost 6 bases and J lost 0, with 12 bases in between. This CDR3 is CASSGQTYSNQPQHF. In nucleotides, the CDR3 is TGTGCCAGCAGCGGACAGACCTATAGCAATCAGCCCCAGCATTTT.

This clonotype appeared many times. This sequence joins TRBV7-2 and TRBJ2-3; 7 bases fit TRBD1. This CDR3 comprises 15 residues. CDR1 is SGHTA, CDR2 FQGNSA, per germline. V was clipped by 7 bases and J by 3 bases; unmatched bases: 10. This CDR3 reads CASNPFGTATDTQYF. Here the CDR3 DNA reads TGTGCCAGCAACCCCTTCGGGACAGCAACAGATACGCAGTATTTT.

The chain employs TRBV24-1 and TRBJ2-1; TRBD2 aligns across 10 bases. This CDR3 is built from 15 residues. V gave up 6 bases and J gave up 6 bases; unmatched junction bases: 7. Germline V gene lookup returns CDR1 KGHDR and CDR2 SFDVKD. Here the CDR3 reads CATSSSAGGPNEQFF. The CDR3 nucleotides read TGTGCCACCAGTTCCTCAGCGGGGGGGCCCAATGAGCAGTTCTTC.

This chain joins TRBV7-2 and TRBJ2-7; D is unresolved. CDR3 size: 14 residues. CDR1 SGHTA and CDR2 FQGNSA come from the germline V gene. The V gene lost 4 bases and the J gene lost 6 bases, with 16 bases spanning the gap. CDR3 nucleotides: TGTGCCAGCAGCTCCATTGGACGGCCCCGCGAGCAGTACTTC. As protein: CASSSIGRPREQYF.

This clonotype was counted between two and nine times. CDR3 coding DNA: TGTGCCAGTAGTGTTCCTCCCGATTCTCAGCCCCAGCATTTT. It is translated as CASSVPPDSQPQHF. The gene calls are TRBV19 and TRBJ1-5; D unclear. The CDR3 is 14 amino acids. Germline CDR1 reads LNHDA; CDR2 reads SQIVND (reference sequence). Trimming stripped 5 bases from V and 6 bases from J, with 14 bases between.

This clonotype was observed a few times. The chain couples TRBV7-9 to TRBJ2-1; D not resolved. The CDR3 consists of 14 residues. Trimming cost V 1 base and J 2 bases, with 6 bases left between them. Germline V CDR1 and CDR2: SEHNR, FQNEAQ (reference sequence). The CDR3 loop is CASSLVRPYNEQFF. The CDR3 nucleotides are TGTGCCAGCAGCTTAGTACGACCCTACAATGAGCAGTTCTTC. Full variable domain (remainder filled in from reference TRBV7-9 and TRBJ2-1): DTGVSQNPRHKITKRGQNVTFRCDPISEHNRLYWYRQTLGQGPEFLTYFQNEAQLEKSRLLSDRFSAERPKGSFSTLEIQRTEQGDSAMYLCASSLVRPYNEQFFGPGTRLTVL.

V usage is TRBV5-4 and J usage is TRBJ1-6; D gene unclear. Trimming left V 6 bases short and J 7 bases short, with 8 bases between. The CDR3 is made up of 12 amino acids. Germline V gene lookup returns CDR1 SGHNT and CDR2 YYREEE (reference sequence). This chain's CDR3 is CASTLGNSPLHF. CDR3 bases: TGTGCCAGCACCCTAGGGAATTCACCCCTCCACTTT.

This clonotype was observed a few times. The chain carries TRBV7-2 and TRBJ1-1, with D perhaps matching TRBD1 (5 bases). With 7 bases removed from V and 9 bases from J, the gap between germline ends came to 21 bases. The CDR3 is 14 residues long. Germline V CDR1 and CDR2: SGHTA, FQGNSA. The CDR3, as DNA: TGTGCCAGCACCATTCGCGGTTCTGGGGGGAAAGCTTTCTTT. This sequence encodes CASTIRGSGGKAFF.

The chain uses TRBV18 and TRBJ2-2; tentatively, D is TRBD1 (5 bases). V was trimmed by 0 bases and J by 4 bases, leaving 6 bases between them. The CDR3 loop spans 14 amino acids. Germline lookup yields CDR1 KGHSH and CDR2 LQKENI. CDR3 bases: TGTGCCAGCTCACCACCGACAGCCACCGGGGAGCTGTTTTTT. Translation gives CASSPPTATGELFF.

This chain connects TRBV6-5 to TRBJ2-7; D is uncertain. CDR1 and CDR2 from the germline V gene are MNHEY and SVGAGI. Deletions cut 0 bases from V and 6 bases from J, with 9 bases between. The CDR3 has 13 amino acids. The CDR3 nucleotides are TGTGCCAGCAGTTACTCGAGAGGCTCCGAGCAGTACTTC. Amino acids: CASSYSRGSEQYF.

The rearrangement links TRBV7-2 to TRBJ2-7, with 7 positions matching TRBD1. The CDR3 extends over 13 amino acids. Trimming took 5 bases from V and 6 from J; bases not matched to a gene: 7. The germline CDR1 and CDR2 sequences are SGHTA and FQGNSA. The CDR3 sequence is CASSPHRGREQYF. The CDR3 nucleotides are TGTGCCAGCAGCCCTCACAGGGGACGCGAGCAGTACTTC.

This sequence joins TRBV27 and TRBJ2-1, with D maybe TRBD1 (5 bases). With 2 bases removed from V and 5 bases from J, the gap between germline ends came to 10 bases. Germline loops: CDR1 MNHEY, CDR2 SMNVEV (reference sequence). The CDR3 totals 14 residues. CDR3: CASSLRRADNEQFF. In DNA form, the CDR3 reads TGTGCCAGCAGTTTACGCAGGGCTGACAATGAGCAGTTCTTC.

This clonotype was found a few times. The limits of the CDR3 on the DNA are not certain, so only TCRdb's listed CDR3 is given. The chain combines TRBV12-3 or TRBV12-4 with TRBJ2-1; no DNA check was done on the table's D call, TRBD2. From its first to its last residue, the CDR3 has 12 amino acids. The CDR3 sequence: CASSFGAGAPGF.

This clonotype was counted ten times or more. One end of the junction is discordant with germline, which a read error may explain. V and J are TRBV7-2 and TRBJ2-7; D remains unclear. Germline V gene sequence: CDR1 SGHTA, CDR2 FQGNSA. The length of the CDR3 is 14 residues. The CDR3: CASSLDFLPYGQYF. Here the CDR3 DNA reads TGTGCCAGCAGCTTAGACTTCTTACCTTACGGGCAGTACTTC.

CDR3 in amino acids: CASSLRLYEQFF. CDR3 bases: TGTGCCAGCTCCCTGCGGCTTTATGAGCAGTTCTTC. The chain is built from TRBV18 and TRBJ2-1; D gene uncertain. The V gene's germline CDR1 is KGHSH and CDR2 LQKENI. CDR3 length equals 12 residues. V was shortened by 6 bases and J by 8 bases, with 11 bases between the two germline ends. Drawing the rest from reference TRBV18 and TRBJ2-1, the complete variable domain is NAGVMQNPRHLVRRRGQEARLRCSPMKGHSHVYWYRQLPEEGLKFMVYLQKENIIDESGMPKERFSAEFPKEGPSILRIQQVVRGDSAAYFCASSLRLYEQFFGPGTRLTVL.

Notes on this clonotype: One junction end does not reproduce the germline sequence, and a read error may be involved. The V call is TRBV20-1, the J call TRBJ1-2; TRBD1 matches at 7 bases. Germline V CDR1 and CDR2: DFQATT, SNEGSKA (reference sequence). CDR3 length: 15 amino acids. The CDR3 loop is CSARDPGGRSYGYTF. As DNA, the CDR3 is TGCAGTGCCAGAGACCCAGGGGGGAGAAGCTATGGCTACACCTTC.